Included here is one T cell receptor beta chain sequence, with context. The sample belongs to a study of blood T cell repertoires in COVID-19. Across the study: Sites across the United States, Italy and Spain contributed samples from acute and convalescent COVID-19.

Germline CDR1 and CDR2: SGHNT and YYREEE (reference sequence). V lost 0 bases to trimming and J lost 2 bases, with 12 bases between them. CDR3 length: 15 residues. Donors in Cohort 3 who had recovered were those with two negative PCRs, healthcare professional clearance, or resolution of their symptoms. As originally analysed: Amplification with reference gene primers provided the estimates of nucleated cell counts. The protocol was immunoSEQ multiplex PCR, while the TCRdb copy is restricted to in-frame clones and leaves out a portion. The V and J calls and clone size were taken over from that table, and D and trimming were inferred from the DNA. The data show some 200,000 clones, roughly nine tenths seen once.

This TCR came from a woman aged 30 to 39 who had recovered from COVID-19. Sequencing was done on a sample of PBMCs or T cells enriched from blood (not recorded which). The gene calls are TRBV5-4 and TRBJ2-7, with D unresolved. The CDR3 nucleotides read TGTGCCAGCAGCTTGGTGGCAGGTATGACCTACGAGCAGTACTTC. The encoded protein is CASSLVAGMTYEQYF.